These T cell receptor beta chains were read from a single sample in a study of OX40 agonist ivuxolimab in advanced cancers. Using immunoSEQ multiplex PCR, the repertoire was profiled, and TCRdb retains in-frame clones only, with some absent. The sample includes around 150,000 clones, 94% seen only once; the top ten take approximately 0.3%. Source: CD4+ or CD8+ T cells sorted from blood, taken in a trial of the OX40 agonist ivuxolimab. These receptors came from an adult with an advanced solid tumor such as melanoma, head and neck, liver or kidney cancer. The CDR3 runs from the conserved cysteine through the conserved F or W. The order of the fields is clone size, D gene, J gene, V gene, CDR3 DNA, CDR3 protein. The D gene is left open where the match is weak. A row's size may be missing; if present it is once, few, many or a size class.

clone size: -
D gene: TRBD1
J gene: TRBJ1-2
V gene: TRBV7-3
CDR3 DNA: TGTGCCAGCAGCTCTCGGACAGGGGATGGCTACACCTTC
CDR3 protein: CASSSRTGDGYTF

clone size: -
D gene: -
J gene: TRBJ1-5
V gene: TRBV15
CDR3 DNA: TGTGCCACCAGCGAGGGAGTCGTGAGCAATCAGCCCCAGCATTTT
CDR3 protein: CATSEGVVSNQPQHF

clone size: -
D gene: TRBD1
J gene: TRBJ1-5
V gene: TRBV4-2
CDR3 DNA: TGTGCCAGCAGCCAAGACCCAGGGGGCGGACAGCCCCAGCATTTT
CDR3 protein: CASSQDPGGGQPQHF

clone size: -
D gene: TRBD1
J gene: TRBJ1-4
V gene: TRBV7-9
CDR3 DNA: TGTGCCAGCAGCTTAACCGGGACAGGGAATTCAAAACTGTTTTTT
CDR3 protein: CASSLTGTGNSKLFF

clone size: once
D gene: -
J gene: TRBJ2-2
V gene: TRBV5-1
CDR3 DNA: TGCGCCAGCAGCTTGGTGATACTGAACGGGGAGCTGTTTTTT
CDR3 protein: CASSLVILNGELFF

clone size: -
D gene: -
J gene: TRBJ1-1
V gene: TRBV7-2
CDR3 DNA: TGTGCCAGCAGCTTTGGTGGAGGAAACACTGAAGCTTTCTTT
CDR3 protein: CASSFGGGNTEAFF

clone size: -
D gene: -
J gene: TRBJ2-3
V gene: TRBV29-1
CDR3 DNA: TGCAGCGTTGAACCCGGGGCAGATACGCAGTATTTT
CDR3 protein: CSVEPGADTQYF

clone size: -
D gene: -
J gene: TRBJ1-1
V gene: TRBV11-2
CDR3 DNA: TGTGCCAGCAGCCCAGACAGATGGAACACTGAAGCTTTCTTT
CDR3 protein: CASSPDRWNTEAFF

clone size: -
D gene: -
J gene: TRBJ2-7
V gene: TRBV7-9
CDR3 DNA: TGTGCCAGCAGCTTAGACGAAGCGTACCTAATCTACGAGCAGTACTTC
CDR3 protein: CASSLDEAYLIYEQYF

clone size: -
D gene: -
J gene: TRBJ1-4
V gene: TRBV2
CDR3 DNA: TGTGCCAGCAGTGACGTCCGGGCCTTTAATGAAAAACTGTTTTTT
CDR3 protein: CASSDVRAFNEKLFF

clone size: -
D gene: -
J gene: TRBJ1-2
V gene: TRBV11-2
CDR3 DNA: TGTGCCAGCAGCTTAGGAAAGGGAGCTAACTATGGCTACACCTTC
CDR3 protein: CASSLGKGANYGYTF

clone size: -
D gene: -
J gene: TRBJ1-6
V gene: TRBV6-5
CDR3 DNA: TGTGCCAGCAGCAACCTACAGGGACTTGATTCACCCCTCCACTTT
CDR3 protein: CASSNLQGLDSPLHF

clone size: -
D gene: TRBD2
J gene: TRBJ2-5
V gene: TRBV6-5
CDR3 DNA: TGTGCCAGCAGGACCGGGACTAGACAAGAGACCCAGTACTTC
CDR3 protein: CASRTGTRQETQYF

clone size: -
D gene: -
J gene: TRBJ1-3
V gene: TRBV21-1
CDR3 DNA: TGTGCCAGCTCCGGCTCTGGAAACACCATATATTTT
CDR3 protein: CASSGSGNTIYF

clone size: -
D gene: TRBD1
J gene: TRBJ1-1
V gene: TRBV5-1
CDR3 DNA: TGCGCCAGCAGCTTGGGTCAGGGGGCCTACATGAACACTGAAGCTTTCTTT
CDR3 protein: CASSLGQGAYMNTEAFF

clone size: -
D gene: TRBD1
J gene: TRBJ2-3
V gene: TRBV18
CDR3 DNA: TGTGCCAGCCGACACACACCGGGGACAGATAAAATGTCTTACACAGATACGCAGTATTTT
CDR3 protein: CASRHTPGTDKMSYTDTQYF

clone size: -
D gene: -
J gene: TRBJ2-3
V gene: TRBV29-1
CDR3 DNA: TGCAGCGTTGAAGAAAACTGGGGCACAGATACGCAGTATTTT
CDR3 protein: CSVEENWGTDTQYF

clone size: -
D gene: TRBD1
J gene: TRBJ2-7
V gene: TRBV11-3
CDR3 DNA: TGTGCCAGCAGCTTCGAAAGACAGGGGAGTCTTATCTACGAGCAGTACTTC
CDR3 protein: CASSFERQGSLIYEQYF

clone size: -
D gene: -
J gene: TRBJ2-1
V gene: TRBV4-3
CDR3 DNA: TGCGCCAGCAGCGAAGGACCCTACGGGTACAATGAGCAGTTCTTC
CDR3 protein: CASSEGPYGYNEQFF

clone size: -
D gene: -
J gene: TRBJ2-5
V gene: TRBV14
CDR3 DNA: TGTGCCAGCAGCCAGTTGGCGTTATTGGGGACCCAGTACTTC
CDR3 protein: CASSQLALLGTQYF

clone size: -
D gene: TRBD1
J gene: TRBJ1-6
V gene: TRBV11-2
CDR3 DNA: TGTGCCAGCAGCATTCGGCGGGACAGGGACTCACCCCTCCACTTT
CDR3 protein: CASSIRRDRDSPLHF

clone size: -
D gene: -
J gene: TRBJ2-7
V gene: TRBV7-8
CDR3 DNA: TGTGCCAGCAGCCCACCCCGACAGTCCTACTCCTACGAGCAGTACTTC
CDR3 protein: CASSPPRQSYSYEQYF

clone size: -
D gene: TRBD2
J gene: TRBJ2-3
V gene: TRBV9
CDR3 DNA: TGTGCCAGCAGTGCTAGCGGGGGCACAGATACGCAGTATTTT
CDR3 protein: CASSASGGTDTQYF